The source of this TCR beta chain is a study of blood T cell repertoires in COVID-19. Study overall: From the United States, Italy and Spain came samples of acute and convalescent COVID-19.

Seattle researchers signed up patients amid active infection and tracked them longitudinally. From germline, CDR1 is MNHEY and CDR2 SVGAGI. The ends lost 4 bases at V and 2 bases at J; junction bases unmatched: 7. The CDR3 has 16 residues. As handled by the study authors: Estimation of nucleated cell counts relied on the amplification of reference gene primers. Assay: immunoSEQ multiplex PCR; the TCRdb copy retains only in-frame clones and omits some. V and J calls and clone size are given by that table; D and trimming were obtained from the DNA. The data hold around 290,000 clones, with more than 85% observed a single time.

The chain combines TRBV6-5 with TRBJ2-3; 9 bases are shared with TRBD2. This clonotype originated in a woman aged 30 to 39 with COVID-19, enrolled during active disease. The sequenced material came from peripheral blood. CDR3 sequence (DNA): TGTGCCAGCAGTTCCCCTAGCGGGGCCCCCACAGATACGCAGTATTTT. This encodes CASSSPSGAPTDTQYF.